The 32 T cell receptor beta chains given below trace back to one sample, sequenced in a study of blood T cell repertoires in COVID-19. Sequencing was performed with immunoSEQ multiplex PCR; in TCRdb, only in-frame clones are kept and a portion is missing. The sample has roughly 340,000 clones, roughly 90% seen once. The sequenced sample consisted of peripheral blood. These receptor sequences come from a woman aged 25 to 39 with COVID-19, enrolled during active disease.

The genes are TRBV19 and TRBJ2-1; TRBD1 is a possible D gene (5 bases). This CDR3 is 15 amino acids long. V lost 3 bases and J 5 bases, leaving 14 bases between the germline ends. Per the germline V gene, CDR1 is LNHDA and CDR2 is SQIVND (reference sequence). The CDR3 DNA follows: TGTGCCAGTAGTATTCTGGACATAGGTAACAATGAGCAGTTCTTC. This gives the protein CASSILDIGNNEQFF.

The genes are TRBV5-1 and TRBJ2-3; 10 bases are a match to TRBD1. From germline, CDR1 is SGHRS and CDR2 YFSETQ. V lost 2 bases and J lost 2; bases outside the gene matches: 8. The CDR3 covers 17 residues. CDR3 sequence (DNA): TGCGCCAGCAGCTTTCTACCGGGACAGGGGACCACAGATACGCAGTATTTT. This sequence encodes CASSFLPGQGTTDTQYF.

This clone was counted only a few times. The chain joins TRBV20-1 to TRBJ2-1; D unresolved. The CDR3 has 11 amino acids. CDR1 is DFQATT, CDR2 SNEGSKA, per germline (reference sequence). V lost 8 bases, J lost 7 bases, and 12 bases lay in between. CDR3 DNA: TGCAGTAGCCCCCCACAGAATGAGCAGTTCTTC. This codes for CSSPPQNEQFF.

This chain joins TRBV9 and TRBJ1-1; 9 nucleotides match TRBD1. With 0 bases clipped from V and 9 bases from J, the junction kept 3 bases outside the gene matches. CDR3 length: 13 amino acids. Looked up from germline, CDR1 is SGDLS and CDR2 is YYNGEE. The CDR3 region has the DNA TGTGCCAGCAGCGTAGAATACAGGGGGCAAGCTTTCTTT. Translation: CASSVEYRGQAFF.

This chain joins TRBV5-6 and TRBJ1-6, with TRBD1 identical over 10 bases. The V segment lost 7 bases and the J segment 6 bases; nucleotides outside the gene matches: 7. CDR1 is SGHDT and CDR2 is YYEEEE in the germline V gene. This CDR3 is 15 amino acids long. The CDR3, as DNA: TGTGCCAGCGAACGGACAGGGGGAACTAATTCACCCCTCCACTTT. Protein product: CASERTGGTNSPLHF.

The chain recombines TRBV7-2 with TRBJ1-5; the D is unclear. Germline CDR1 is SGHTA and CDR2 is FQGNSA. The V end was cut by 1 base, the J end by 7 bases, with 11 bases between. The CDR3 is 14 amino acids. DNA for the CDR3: TGTGCCAGCAGCTTAGGGCAGGTTGGCCAGCCCCAGCATTTT. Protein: CASSLGQVGQPQHF. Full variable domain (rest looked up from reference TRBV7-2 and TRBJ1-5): GAGVSQSPSNKVTEKGKDVELRCDPISGHTALYWYRQSLGQGLEFLIYFQGNSAPDKSGLPSDRFSAERTGGSVSTLTIQRTQQEDSAVYLCASSLGQVGQPQHFGDGTRLSIL.

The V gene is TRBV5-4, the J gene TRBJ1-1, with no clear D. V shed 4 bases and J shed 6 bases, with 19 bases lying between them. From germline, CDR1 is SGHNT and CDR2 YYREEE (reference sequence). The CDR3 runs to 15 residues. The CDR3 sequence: CASSTAKDLRAEAFF. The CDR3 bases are TGTGCCAGCAGCACGGCCAAGGACCTGAGGGCTGAAGCTTTCTTT.

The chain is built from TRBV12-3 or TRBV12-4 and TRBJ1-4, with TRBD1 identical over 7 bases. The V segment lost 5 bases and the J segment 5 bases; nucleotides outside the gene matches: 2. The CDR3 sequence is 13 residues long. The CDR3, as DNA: TGTGCCAGCAGTGACAGGGCGAATGAAAAACTGTTTTTT. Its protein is CASSDRANEKLFF.

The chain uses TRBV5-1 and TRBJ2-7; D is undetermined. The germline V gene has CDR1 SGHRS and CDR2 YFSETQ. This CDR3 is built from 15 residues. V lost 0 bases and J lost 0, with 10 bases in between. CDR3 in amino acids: CASSLDRWSSYEQYF. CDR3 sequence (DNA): TGCGCCAGCAGCTTGGATAGGTGGAGCTCCTACGAGCAGTACTTC. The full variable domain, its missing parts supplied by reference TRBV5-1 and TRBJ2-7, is KAGVTQTPRYLIKTRGQQVTLSCSPISGHRSVSWYQQTPGQGLQFLFEYFSETQRNKGNFPGRFSGRQFSNSRSEMNVSTLELGDSALYLCASSLDRWSSYEQYFGPGTRLTVT.

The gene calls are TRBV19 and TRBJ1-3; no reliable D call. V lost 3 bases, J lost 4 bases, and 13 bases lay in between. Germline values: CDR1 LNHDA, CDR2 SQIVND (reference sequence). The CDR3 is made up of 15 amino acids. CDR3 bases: TGTGCCAGTAGTATCGGCGGGTTTGTAGGAAACACCATATATTTT. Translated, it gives CASSIGGFVGNTIYF.

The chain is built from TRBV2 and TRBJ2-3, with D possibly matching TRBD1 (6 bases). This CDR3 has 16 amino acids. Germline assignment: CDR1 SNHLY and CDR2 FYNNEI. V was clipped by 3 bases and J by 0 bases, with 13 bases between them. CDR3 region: CASSDTTGGSTDTQYF. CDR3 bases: TGTGCCAGCAGTGACACGACAGGAGGCAGCACAGATACGCAGTATTTT.

The CDR3 DNA reads TGTGCCAGCAGCTACCAGACTAGCTGGTCAGATACGCAGTATTTT. This encodes CASSYQTSWSDTQYF. This chain links TRBV7-2 with TRBJ2-3; TRBD2 matches 7 bases. V shed 4 bases and J 4 bases; nucleotides not matched to a gene: 8. Germline values: CDR1 SGHTA, CDR2 FQGNSA. The CDR3 has 15 residues. Together with reference TRBV7-2 and TRBJ2-3, the CDR3 gives the full variable domain: GAGVSQSPSNKVTEKGKDVELRCDPISGHTALYWYRQSLGQGLEFLIYFQGNSAPDKSGLPSDRFSAERTGGSVSTLTIQRTQQEDSAVYLCASSYQTSWSDTQYFGPGTRLTVL.

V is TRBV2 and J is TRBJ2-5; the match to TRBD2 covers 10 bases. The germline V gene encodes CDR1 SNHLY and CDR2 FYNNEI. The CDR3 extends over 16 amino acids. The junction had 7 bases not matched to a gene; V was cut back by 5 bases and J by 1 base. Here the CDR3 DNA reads TGTGCCAGCAGTATCCGACTAGCGGGTACCCAAGAGACCCAGTACTTC. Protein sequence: CASSIRLAGTQETQYF. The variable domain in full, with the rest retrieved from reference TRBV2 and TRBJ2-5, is EPEVTQTPSHQVTQMGQEVILRCVPISNHLYFYWYRQILGQKVEFLVSFYNNEISEKSEIFDDQFSVERPDGSNFTLKIRSTKLEDSAMYFCASSIRLAGTQETQYFGPGTRLLVL.

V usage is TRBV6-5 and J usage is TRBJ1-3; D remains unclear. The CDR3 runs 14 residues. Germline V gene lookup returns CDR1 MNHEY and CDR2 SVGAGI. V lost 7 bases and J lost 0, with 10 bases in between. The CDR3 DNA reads TGTGCCAGCACCCAGAGAGGCTCTGGAAACACCATATATTTT. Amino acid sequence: CASTQRGSGNTIYF.

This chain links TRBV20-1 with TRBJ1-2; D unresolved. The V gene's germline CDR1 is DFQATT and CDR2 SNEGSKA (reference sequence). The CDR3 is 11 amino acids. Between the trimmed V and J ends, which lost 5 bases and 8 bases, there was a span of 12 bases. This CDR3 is CSALERGGYTF. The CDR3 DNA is TGCAGTGCTCTAGAAAGAGGGGGCTACACCTTC.

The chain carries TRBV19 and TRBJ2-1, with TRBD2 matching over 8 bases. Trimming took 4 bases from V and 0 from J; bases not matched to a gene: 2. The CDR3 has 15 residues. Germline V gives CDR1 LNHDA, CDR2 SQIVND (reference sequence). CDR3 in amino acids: CASSSSGNSYNEQFF. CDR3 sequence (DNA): TGTGCCAGTAGTAGTAGCGGGAACTCCTACAATGAGCAGTTCTTC.

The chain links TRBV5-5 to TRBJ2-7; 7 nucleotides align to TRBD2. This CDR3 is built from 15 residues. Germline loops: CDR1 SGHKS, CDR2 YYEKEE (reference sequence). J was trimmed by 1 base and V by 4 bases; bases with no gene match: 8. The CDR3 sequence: CASSGPGLVSYEQYV. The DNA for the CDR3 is TGTGCCAGCAGCGGTCCCGGACTAGTTTCCTACGAGCAGTACGTC.

CDR3 sequence: CASSFRASYEQYV. In DNA form, the CDR3 reads TGTGCCAGCAGCTTCAGGGCTTCCTACGAGCAGTACGTC. The chain is built from TRBV7-8 and TRBJ2-7; possibly TRBD1 for D (5 bases). The V end was cut by 3 bases, the J end by 1 base, with 7 bases between. Germline V lookup: CDR1 SGHVS, CDR2 FQNEAQ. The CDR3 is made up of 13 amino acids.

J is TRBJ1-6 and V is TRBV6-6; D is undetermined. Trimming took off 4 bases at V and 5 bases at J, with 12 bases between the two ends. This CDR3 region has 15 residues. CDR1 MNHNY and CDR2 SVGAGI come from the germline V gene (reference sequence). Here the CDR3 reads CASSSRDPDNSPLHF. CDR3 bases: TGTGCCAGCAGTTCCCGGGATCCAGATAATTCACCCCTCCACTTT.

The CDR3 region is CASSDRAGGYYGYTF. CDR3 nucleotides: TGTGCCAGCAGTGATAGGGCAGGGGGATACTATGGCTACACCTTC. The gene calls are TRBV6-1 and TRBJ1-2, with TRBD1 identical over 7 bases. Germline-derived CDR1 and CDR2 are MNHNS and SASEGT. CDR3 length: 15 residues. V gave up 3 bases and J gave up 3 bases; unmatched junction bases: 7.

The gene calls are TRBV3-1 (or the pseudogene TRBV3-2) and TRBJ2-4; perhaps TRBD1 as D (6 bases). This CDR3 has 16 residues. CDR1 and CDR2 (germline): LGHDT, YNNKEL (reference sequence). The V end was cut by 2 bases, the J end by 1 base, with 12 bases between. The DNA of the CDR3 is TGTGCCAGCAGCCAACAGGGGCGGGTGGCCAAAAACATTCAGTACTTC. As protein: CASSQQGRVAKNIQYF.

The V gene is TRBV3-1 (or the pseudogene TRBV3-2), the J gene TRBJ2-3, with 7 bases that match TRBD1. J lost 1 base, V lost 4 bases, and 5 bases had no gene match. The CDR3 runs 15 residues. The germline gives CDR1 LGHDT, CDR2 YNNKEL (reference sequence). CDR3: CASSPEGAGTDTQYF. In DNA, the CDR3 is TGTGCCAGCAGCCCCGAGGGGGCGGGCACAGATACGCAGTATTTT.

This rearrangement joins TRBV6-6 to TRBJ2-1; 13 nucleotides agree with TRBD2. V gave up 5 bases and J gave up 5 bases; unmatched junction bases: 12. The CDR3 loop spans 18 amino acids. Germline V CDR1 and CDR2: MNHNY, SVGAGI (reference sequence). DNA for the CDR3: TGTGCCAGCAGTCGAGACCTCGGGACTAGCGGGAACCACAATGAGCAGTTCTTC. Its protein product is CASSRDLGTSGNHNEQFF.

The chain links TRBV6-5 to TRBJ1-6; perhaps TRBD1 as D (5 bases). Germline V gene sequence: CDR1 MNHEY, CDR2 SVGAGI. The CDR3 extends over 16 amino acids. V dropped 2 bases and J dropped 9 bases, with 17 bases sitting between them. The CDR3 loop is CASSYDTGAGGSPLHF. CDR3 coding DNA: TGTGCCAGCAGTTACGATACAGGAGCGGGAGGTTCACCCCTCCACTTT.

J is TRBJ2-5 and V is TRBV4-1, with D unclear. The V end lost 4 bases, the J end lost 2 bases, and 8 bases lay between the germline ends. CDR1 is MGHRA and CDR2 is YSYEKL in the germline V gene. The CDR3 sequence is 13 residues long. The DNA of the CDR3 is TGCGCCAGCAGCCGAGGAAGTCAAGAGACCCAGTACTTC. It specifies CASSRGSQETQYF.

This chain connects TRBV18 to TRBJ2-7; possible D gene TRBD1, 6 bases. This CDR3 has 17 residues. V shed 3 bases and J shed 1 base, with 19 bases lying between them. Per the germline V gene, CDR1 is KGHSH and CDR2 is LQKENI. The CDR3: CASSPSQNRDTSYEQYF. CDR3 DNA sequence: TGTGCCAGCTCACCTTCCCAAAACCGGGACACTTCCTACGAGCAGTACTTC.

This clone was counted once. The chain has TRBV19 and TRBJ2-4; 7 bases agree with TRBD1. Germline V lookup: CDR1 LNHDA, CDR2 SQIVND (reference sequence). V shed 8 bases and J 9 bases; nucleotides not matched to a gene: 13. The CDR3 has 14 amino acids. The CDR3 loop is CASQTGTQNVIQYF. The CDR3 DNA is TGTGCCAGTCAGACAGGGACGCAAAATGTCATTCAGTACTTC.

CDR3 sequence reads: CASSPTSGRGNEQFF. Here the CDR3 DNA reads TGTGCCAGCAGCCCGACTAGCGGGAGAGGGAATGAGCAGTTCTTC. The V call is TRBV11-2, the J call TRBJ2-1, with 12 nucleotides matching TRBD2. The V gene's germline CDR1 is SGHAT and CDR2 FQNNGV. The CDR3 consists of 15 residues. V was clipped by 5 bases and J by 7 bases; unmatched bases: 6.

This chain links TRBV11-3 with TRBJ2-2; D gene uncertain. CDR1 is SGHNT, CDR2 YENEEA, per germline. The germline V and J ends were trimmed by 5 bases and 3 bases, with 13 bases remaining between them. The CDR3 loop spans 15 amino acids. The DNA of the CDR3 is TGTGCCAGCAGCCTAAGCGCGACGGACACCGGGGAGCTGTTTTTT. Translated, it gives CASSLSATDTGELFF.

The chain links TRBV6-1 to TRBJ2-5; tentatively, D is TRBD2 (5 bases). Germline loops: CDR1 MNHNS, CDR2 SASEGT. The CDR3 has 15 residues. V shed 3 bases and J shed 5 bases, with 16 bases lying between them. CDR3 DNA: TGTGCCAGCAGTGATTTGTTCGGGGTGAAGGAGACCCAGTACTTC. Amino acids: CASSDLFGVKETQYF.

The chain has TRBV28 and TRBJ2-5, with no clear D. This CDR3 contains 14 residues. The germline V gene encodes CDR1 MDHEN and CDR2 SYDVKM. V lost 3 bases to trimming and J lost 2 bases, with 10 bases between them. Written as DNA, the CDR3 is TGTGCCAGCAGTTTTATTCGGAGTCAAGAGACCCAGTACTTC. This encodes CASSFIRSQETQYF. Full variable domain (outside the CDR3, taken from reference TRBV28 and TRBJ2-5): DVKVTQSSRYLVKRTGEKVFLECVQDMDHENMFWYRQDPGLGLRLIYFSYDVKMKEKGDIPEGYSVSREKKERFSLILESASTNQTSMYLCASSFIRSQETQYFGPGTRLLVL.

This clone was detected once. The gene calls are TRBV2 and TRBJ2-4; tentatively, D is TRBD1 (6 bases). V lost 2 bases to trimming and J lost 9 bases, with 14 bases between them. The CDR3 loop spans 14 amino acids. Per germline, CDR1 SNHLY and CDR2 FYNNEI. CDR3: CASSECGRGCIQYF. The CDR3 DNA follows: TGTGCCAGCAGTGAATGTGGCAGGGGTTGCATTCAGTACTTC. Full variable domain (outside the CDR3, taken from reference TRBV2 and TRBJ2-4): EPEVTQTPSHQVTQMGQEVILRCVPISNHLYFYWYRQILGQKVEFLVSFYNNEISEKSEIFDDQFSVERPDGSNFTLKIRSTKLEDSAMYFCASSECGRGCIQYFGAGTRLSVL.